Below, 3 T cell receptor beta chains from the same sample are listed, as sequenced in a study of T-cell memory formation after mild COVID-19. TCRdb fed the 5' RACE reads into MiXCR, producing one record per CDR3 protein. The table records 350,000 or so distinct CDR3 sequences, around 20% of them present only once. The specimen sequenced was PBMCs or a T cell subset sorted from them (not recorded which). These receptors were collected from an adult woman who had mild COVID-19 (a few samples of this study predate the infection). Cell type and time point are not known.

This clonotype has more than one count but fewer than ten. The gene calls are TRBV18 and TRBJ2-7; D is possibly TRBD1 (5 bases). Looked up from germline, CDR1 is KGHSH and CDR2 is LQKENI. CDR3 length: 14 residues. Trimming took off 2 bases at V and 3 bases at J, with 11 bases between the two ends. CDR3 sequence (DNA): TGTGCCAGCTCACCAGCAGGGCGAGACTACGAGCAGTACTTC. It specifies CASSPAGRDYEQYF.

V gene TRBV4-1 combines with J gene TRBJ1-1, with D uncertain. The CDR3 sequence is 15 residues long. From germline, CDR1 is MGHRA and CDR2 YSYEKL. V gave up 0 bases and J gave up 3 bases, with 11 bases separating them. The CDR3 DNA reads TGCGCCAGCAGCCAAGATCGGGCTGCGTACACTGAAGCTTTCTTT. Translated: CASSQDRAAYTEAFF.

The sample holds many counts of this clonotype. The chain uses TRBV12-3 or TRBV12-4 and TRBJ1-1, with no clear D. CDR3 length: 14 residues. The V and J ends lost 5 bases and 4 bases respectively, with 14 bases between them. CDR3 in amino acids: CASSPRAHGTEAFF. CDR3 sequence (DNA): TGTGCCAGCAGTCCTAGGGCCCATGGCACTGAAGCTTTCTTT.